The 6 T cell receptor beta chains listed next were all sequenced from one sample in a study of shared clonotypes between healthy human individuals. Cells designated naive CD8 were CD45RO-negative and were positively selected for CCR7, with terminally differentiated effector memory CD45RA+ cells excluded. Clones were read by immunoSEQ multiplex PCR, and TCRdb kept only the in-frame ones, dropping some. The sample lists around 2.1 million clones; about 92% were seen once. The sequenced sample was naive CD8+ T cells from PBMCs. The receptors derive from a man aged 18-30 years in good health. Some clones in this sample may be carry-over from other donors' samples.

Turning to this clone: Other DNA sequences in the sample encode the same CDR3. The CDR3 nucleotides are TGTGCCAGCGGACTAGCGGTATACAATGAGCAGTTCTTC. This sequence encodes CASGLAVYNEQFF. The gene calls are TRBV27 and TRBJ2-1, with TRBD2 matching 10 bases. The CDR3 consists of 13 residues. V lost 8 bases, J lost 4 bases, and 2 bases stayed unmatched. Per the germline V gene, CDR1 is MNHEY and CDR2 is SMNVEV (reference sequence).

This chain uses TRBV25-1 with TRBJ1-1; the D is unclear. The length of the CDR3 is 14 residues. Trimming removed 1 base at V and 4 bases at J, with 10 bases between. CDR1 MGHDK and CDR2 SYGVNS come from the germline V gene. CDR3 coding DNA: TGTGCCAGCAGTGAATTTAACGGAGCCACTGAAGCTTTCTTT. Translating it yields CASSEFNGATEAFF.

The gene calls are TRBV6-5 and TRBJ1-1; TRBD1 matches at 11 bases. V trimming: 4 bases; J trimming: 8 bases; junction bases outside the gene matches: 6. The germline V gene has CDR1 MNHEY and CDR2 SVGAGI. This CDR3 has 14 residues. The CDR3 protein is CASSFRTGGHEAFF. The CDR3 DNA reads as TGTGCCAGCAGTTTTAGGACAGGGGGCCACGAAGCTTTCTTT.

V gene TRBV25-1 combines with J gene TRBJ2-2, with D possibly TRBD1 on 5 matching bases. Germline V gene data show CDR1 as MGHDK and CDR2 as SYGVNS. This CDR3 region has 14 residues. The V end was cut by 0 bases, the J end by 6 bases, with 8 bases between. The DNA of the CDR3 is TGTGCCAGCAGTGAATACAGGGTTCCCGGGGAGCTGTTTTTT. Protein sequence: CASSEYRVPGELFF.

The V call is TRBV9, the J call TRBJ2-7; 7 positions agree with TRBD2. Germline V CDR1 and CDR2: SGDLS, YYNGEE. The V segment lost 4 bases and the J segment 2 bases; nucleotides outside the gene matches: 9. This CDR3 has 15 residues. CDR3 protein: CASSPGSGPTYEQYF. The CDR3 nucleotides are TGTGCCAGCAGCCCCGGTAGCGGGCCGACCTACGAGCAGTACTTC.

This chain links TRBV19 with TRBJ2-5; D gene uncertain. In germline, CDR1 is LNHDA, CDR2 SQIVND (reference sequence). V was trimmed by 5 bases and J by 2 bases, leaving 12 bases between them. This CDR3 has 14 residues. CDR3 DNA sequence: TGTGCCAGTAGTCCTCGCGGCACGCAAGAGACCCAGTACTTC. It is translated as CASSPRGTQETQYF. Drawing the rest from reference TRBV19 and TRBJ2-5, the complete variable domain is DGGITQSPKYLFRKEGQNVTLSCEQNLNHDAMYWYRQDPGQGLRLIYYSQIVNDFQKGDIAEGYSVSREKKESFPLTVTSAQKNPTAFYLCASSPRGTQETQYFGPGTRLLVL.